This TCR beta chain stems from a study of cytomegalovirus exposure and HLA in healthy donors. On the study more broadly: The approximately 120 million unique TCR beta sequences, from about 179 million T cells, were found by an earlier analysis.

The length of the CDR3 is 13 residues. Germline CDR1 SGHDN, CDR2 FVKESK. Trimming pared 1 base from V and 3 bases from J, leaving 7 bases between. With 60 Vbeta and 13 Jbeta primers, the PCR was carried out. The method was immunoSEQ multiplex PCR; TCRdb's version includes in-frame clones alone and lacks a portion of them. This sample's table reports approximately 47,000 clones. The chain employs TRBV14 and TRBJ2-7; a weak D match, TRBD1 (6 bases). Sequenced input: PBMCs. This sequence was found in a male donor in good health and CMV-seronegative. CDR3 amino acids: CASSQVRGYEQYF. The CDR3 coding sequence is TGTGCCAGCAGCCAAGTCAGGGGCTACGAGCAGTACTTC.